This T cell receptor (beta chain) was observed in a study of blood T cell repertoires in COVID-19. Study overall: Samples of COVID-19 (acute and convalescent) were obtained from the United States, Italy and Spain.

This clone was seen a few times. Here immunoSEQ multiplex PCR was the method, and the copy in TCRdb shows in-frame clones only, minus some. The sample lists roughly 190,000 clones; more than 70% were seen once. Material for sequencing was peripheral blood. The clonotype originates from an older woman with acute or convalescent COVID-19.

CDR3: CASSYLGGPQHF. CDR3 nucleotide sequence: TGTGCCAGCAGTTACTTAGGGGGGCCCCAGCATTTT. The chain joins TRBV6-5 to TRBJ1-5; tentatively, D is TRBD1 (6 bases). The CDR3 totals 12 residues. V gave up 1 base and J gave up 9 bases, with 7 bases separating them. In germline, CDR1 is MNHEY, CDR2 SVGAGI.